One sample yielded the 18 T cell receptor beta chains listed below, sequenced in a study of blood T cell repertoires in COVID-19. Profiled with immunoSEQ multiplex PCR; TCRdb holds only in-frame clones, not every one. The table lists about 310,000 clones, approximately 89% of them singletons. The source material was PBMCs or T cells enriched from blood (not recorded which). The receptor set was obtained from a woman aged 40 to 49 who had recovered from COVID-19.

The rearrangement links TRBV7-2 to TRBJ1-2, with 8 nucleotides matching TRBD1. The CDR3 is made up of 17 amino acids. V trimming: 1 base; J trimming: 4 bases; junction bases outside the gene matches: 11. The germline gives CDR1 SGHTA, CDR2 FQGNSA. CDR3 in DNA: TGTGCCAGCAGCTTAGGGGCAGGGGGCTCATTAGGCTATGGCTACACCTTC. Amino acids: CASSLGAGGSLGYGYTF.

This CDR3 is CASSSYRQGGGAQYF. CDR3 coding DNA: TGTGCCAGCAGTTCGTATCGACAGGGGGGGGGAGCCCAGTACTTC. V usage is TRBV28 and J usage is TRBJ2-5; 9 nucleotides match TRBD1. This CDR3 has 15 residues. Germline CDR1 is MDHEN and CDR2 is SYDVKM. After removal of 4 bases from V and 9 bases from J, the junction contained 12 bases not matched to a gene. Combining the CDR3 with reference TRBV28 and TRBJ2-5 gives the whole variable domain DVKVTQSSRYLVKRTGEKVFLECVQDMDHENMFWYRQDPGLGLRLIYFSYDVKMKEKGDIPEGYSVSREKKERFSLILESASTNQTSMYLCASSSYRQGGGAQYFGPGTRLLVL.

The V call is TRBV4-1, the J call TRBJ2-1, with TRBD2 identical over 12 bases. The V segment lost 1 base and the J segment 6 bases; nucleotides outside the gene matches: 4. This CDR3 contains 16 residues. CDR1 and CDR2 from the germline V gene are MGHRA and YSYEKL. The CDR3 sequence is CASSQGLAGGVNEQFF. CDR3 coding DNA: TGCGCCAGCAGCCAAGGGCTAGCGGGAGGGGTCAATGAGCAGTTCTTC.

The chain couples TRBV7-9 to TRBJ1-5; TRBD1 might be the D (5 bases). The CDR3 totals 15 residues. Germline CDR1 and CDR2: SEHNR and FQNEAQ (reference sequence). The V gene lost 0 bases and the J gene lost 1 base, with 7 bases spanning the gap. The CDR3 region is CASSLAGGSNQPQHF. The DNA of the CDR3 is TGTGCCAGCAGCTTAGCGGGGGGGAGCAATCAGCCCCAGCATTTT.

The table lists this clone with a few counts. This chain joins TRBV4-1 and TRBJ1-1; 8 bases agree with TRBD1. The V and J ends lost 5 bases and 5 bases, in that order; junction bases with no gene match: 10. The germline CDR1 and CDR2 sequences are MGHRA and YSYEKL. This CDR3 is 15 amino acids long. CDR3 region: CASSFRQGSRTEAFF. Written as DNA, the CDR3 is TGCGCCAGCAGCTTTAGACAGGGGAGTCGGACTGAAGCTTTCTTT.

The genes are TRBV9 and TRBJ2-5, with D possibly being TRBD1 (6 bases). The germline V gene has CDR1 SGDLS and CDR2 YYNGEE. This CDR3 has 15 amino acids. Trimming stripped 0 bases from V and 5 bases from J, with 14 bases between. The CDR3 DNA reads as TGTGCCAGCAGCGTAGCCGGACAGCTCGGGGAGACCCAGTACTTC. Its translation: CASSVAGQLGETQYF.

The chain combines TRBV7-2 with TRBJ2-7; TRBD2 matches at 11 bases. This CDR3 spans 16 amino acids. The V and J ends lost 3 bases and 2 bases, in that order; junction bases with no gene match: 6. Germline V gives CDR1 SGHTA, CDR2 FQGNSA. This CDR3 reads CASSFSGGAQTYEQYF. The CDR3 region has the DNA TGTGCCAGCAGCTTTAGCGGGGGGGCGCAAACCTACGAGCAGTACTTC.

Here the CDR3 reads CATSREGTWREAFF. CDR3 bases: TGTGCCACCAGCAGAGAAGGGACATGGCGTGAAGCTTTCTTT. J is TRBJ1-1 and V is TRBV15, with D maybe TRBD1 (6 bases). The CDR3 runs to 14 residues. The V end was cut by 0 bases, the J end by 7 bases, with 12 bases between. CDR1 and CDR2 from the germline V gene are LNHNV and YYDKDF (reference sequence).

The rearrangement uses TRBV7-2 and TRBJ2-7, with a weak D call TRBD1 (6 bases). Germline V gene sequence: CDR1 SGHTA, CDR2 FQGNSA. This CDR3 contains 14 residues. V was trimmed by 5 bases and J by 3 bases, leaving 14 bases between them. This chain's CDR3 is CASSAGGSFYEQYF. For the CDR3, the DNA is TGTGCCAGCAGCGCTGGGGGCTCCTTCTACGAGCAGTACTTC.

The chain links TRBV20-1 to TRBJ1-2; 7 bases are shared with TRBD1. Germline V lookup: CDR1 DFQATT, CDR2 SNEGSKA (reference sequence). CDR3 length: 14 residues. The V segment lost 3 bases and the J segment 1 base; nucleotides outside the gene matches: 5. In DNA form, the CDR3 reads TGCAGTGCTAGTCCCCAGGGGGTTAACTATGGCTACACCTTC. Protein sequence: CSASPQGVNYGYTF.

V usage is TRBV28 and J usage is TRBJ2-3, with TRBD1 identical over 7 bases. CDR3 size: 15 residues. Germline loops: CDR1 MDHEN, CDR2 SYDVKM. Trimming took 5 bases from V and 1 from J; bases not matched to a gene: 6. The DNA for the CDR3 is TGTGCCAGCAGTGCGTCCGGGACAGGCACAGATACGCAGTATTTT. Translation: CASSASGTGTDTQYF.

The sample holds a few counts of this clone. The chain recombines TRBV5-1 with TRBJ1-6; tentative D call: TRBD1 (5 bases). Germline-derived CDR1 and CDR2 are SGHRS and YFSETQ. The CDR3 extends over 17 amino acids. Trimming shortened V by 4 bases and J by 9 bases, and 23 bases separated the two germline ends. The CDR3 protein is CASSLGVRDFGSSPLHF. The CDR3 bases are TGCGCCAGCAGCCTTGGGGTTAGGGACTTCGGGAGTTCACCCCTCCACTTT.

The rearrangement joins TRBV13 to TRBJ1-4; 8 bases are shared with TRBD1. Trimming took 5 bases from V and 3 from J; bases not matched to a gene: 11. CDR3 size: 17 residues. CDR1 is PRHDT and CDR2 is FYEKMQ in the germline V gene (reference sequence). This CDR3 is CASSALRTGQSNEKLFF. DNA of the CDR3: TGTGCCAGCAGCGCACTTCGGACAGGGCAATCTAATGAAAAACTGTTTTTT.

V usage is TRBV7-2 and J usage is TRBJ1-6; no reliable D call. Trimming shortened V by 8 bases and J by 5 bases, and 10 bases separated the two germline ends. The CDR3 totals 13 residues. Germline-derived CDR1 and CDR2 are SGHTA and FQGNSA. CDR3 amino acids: CASLAVDNSPLHF. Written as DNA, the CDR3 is TGTGCCAGCTTAGCAGTCGATAATTCACCCCTCCACTTT. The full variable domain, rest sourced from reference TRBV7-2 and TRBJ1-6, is GAGVSQSPSNKVTEKGKDVELRCDPISGHTALYWYRQSLGQGLEFLIYFQGNSAPDKSGLPSDRFSAERTGGSVSTLTIQRTQQEDSAVYLCASLAVDNSPLHFGNGTRLTVT.

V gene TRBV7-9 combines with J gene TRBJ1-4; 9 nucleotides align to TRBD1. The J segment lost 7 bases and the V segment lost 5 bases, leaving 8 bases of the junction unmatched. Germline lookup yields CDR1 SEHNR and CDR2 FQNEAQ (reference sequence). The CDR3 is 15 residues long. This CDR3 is CASSQRTGVGEKLFF. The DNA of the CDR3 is TGTGCCAGCAGCCAACGGACAGGGGTGGGTGAAAAACTGTTTTTT.

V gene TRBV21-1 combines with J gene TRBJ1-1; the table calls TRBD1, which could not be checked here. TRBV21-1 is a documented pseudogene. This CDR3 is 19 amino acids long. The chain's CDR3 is CASSKDQVRGKNKNTEAFF. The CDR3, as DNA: TGTGCCAGCAGCAAAGACCAGGTCAGGGGGAAGAATAAGAACACTGAAGCTTTCTTT.

The CDR3 nucleotides read TGCGCCAGCAGCGTCCTAGCGGGGGTCACAGATACGCAGTATTTT. Amino acid sequence: CASSVLAGVTDTQYF. The rearrangement uses TRBV5-1 and TRBJ2-3; TRBD2 matches at 10 bases. This CDR3 comprises 15 residues. The V and J ends lost 4 bases and 2 bases, in that order; junction bases with no gene match: 4. CDR1 SGHRS and CDR2 YFSETQ come from the germline V gene.

Written as DNA, the CDR3 is TGTGCCAGCAGAGCAGAAAAGACAGGGAGCTCCTACGAGCAGTACTTC. Protein product: CASRAEKTGSSYEQYF. This sequence joins TRBV21-1 and TRBJ2-7; TRBD1, as called in the table, went unchecked against the DNA. TRBV21-1 is designated a pseudogene. This CDR3 has 16 residues.